This T cell receptor (beta chain) derives from a study of blood T cells in healthy people across ages. Trimming removed 7 bases from V and 4 bases from J, with 8 bases in between. Per germline, CDR1 LNHDA and CDR2 SQIVND (reference sequence). CDR3 length equals 12 residues. A sample-barcoded 5' primer and a J-beta primer mix were used in a second PCR of roughly 7 to 11 cycles. TCRdb itself ran the 5' RACE reads through MiXCR, one entry per CDR3 protein. The table has roughly 1,700,000 distinct CDR3 sequences, 28% seen once. The source material was blood. This sequence originates from a woman aged 25 to 45 in good health. This rearrangement joins TRBV19 to TRBJ1-5, with no clear D. In DNA, the CDR3 is TGTGCCAGTAAGTGGCTAAATCAGCCCCAGCATTTT. Its protein is CASKWLNQPQHF.